This paragraph reports one T cell receptor beta chain. Which antigen it targets is not known. Per-nucleotide qualities are absent, and no much larger clonotype sits a single base away. Enrolling through a virtual design, the prospective study's participants ranged in age from about 18 to 100 years and lived across roughly 23 United States geographic areas. To assign participants to cohorts, the prospective study relied on clinical history that participants themselves reported in a screening survey and a study questionnaire. For ImmuneRACE Cohort 3, a participant was defined as recovered based on two consecutive negative NP/OP PCR tests, clearance by a healthcare professional, or resolution of symptoms. Each participant in the prospective study had whole blood, serum and a nasopharyngeal or oropharyngeal swab collected by mobile phlebotomists. Additional blood draws and questionnaires over an approximately 2-month period could optionally be provided by prospective study participants. Prospective study blood samples were shipped either frozen or at room temperature before DNA extraction.

The data stem from a study of blood T cell repertoires in COVID-19 (dated by TCRdb to about 2020). Study-wide context: Samples covering the acute and convalescent phases of COVID-19 were provided by collaborators in the United States, Italy and Spain. The prospective study material was composed of cDNA or gDNA derived from T cells, B-cell-depleted T cells, or PBMCs. Deeply sampled blood TCRbeta repertoires from subjects exposed to, actively infected with, or recovered from COVID-19 were included in the dataset. The repertoires were made available in a free public database intended to serve as a resource for research on the immune response to SARS-CoV-2. The samples were drawn from two sources: the first 160 participants of the ongoing ImmuneRACE study, and fewer than 1,500 subjects contributed by 6 global collaborators. A de-identified subject ID, COVID-19 status, age in years and sex were almost always included in the sample metadata. Where available, HLA class I and class II types were obtained from metadata supplied by the sample provider rather than from assay-based typing.

TCRbeta CDR3 regions were amplified from genomic DNA using the immunoSEQ Assay, a bias-controlled multiplex PCR. On the study's bioinformatics: The number of nucleated cells in each sample was estimated from the amplification of reference gene primers within the assay. Sequence reads were collapsed and filtered to measure the absolute abundance of every unique TCRbeta CDR3 rearrangement. Productive Simpson clonality was computed per sample as the square root of Simpson's diversity index over productive rearrangements. TCRdb mirrors the immuneACCESS table, restricted to in-frame sequences. Some clones are absent from its copies; in checked studies, under half trace to an unresolved V gene, and the reason for the others is unknown. The D gene and trimming were derived from the DNA, and the V and J assignments and clone size from that table. The sample table shows a few hundred thousand clones, and roughly 84% are seen once. The top ten clonotypes cover about 0.93% of the sample.

What the authors observed across the whole study: The quantity of clinical and demographic metadata differed by source and by participant and was supplied without curation.

Sequences were obtained from PBMCs or T cells enriched from blood (not recorded which). The origin of this receptor is a woman aged 25 to 39 who had recovered from COVID-19.

The DNA sequence is given as TGTGCCAGCAGTCCCGTTGAGAAGCAGGGAGGGGGCTACACCTTC. Its product reads: CASSPVEKQGGGYTF. In this chain, TRBV28 is recombined with TRBJ1-2; the D gene is possibly TRBD1, with 5 bases matching. The germline V gene provides CDR1 MDHEN and CDR2 SYDVKM. V loses 5 bases of germline sequence and J loses 8 bases, and the interval between the two ends is 21 bases. Including cysteine and phenylalanine, the CDR3 has 15 amino acids. The only DNA kept is the CDR3, 45 bases in frame from the first base.